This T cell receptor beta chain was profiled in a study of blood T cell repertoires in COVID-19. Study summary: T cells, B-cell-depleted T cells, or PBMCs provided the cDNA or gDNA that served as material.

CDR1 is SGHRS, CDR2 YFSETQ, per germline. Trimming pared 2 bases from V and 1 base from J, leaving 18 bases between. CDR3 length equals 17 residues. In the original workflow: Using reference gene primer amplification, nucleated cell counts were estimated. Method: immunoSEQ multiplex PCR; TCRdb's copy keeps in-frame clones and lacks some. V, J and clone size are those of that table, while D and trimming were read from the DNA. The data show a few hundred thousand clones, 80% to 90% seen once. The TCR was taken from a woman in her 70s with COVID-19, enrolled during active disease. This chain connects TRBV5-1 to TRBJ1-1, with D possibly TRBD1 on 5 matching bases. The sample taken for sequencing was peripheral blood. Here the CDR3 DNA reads TGCGCCAGCAGCTTTACCGGTACGGGGGTCCCGAACACTGAAGCTTTCTTT. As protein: CASSFTGTGVPNTEAFF.